Sequencing of this T cell receptor (beta chain) was carried out in a study of blood T cell repertoires in COVID-19. Study-level background: The origin of the acute and convalescent COVID-19 samples was the United States, Italy and Spain.

Per the original data handling: Quantification of nucleated cells was approximated via reference gene primer amplification. Produced via immunoSEQ multiplex PCR; TCRdb's table is partial and in-frame only. D and trimming were read from the DNA, whereas the V and J calls and clone size are those reported in that table. In the table there are 70,000 to 95,000 clones, 80% of which are singletons. CDR3 length: 15 amino acids. CDR1 MDHEN and CDR2 SYDVKM come from the germline V gene. V was pared by 3 bases and J by 7 bases, with 10 bases of the junction left unmatched. The chain has TRBV28 and TRBJ1-2; 8 nucleotides align to TRBD1. The receptor was isolated from a human donor in a cohort sampled during active COVID-19. Source material: peripheral blood. CDR3 amino acids: CASSFPGQVEIGYTF. CDR3 in DNA: TGTGCCAGCAGTTTCCCGGGACAGGTGGAGATTGGCTACACCTTC.